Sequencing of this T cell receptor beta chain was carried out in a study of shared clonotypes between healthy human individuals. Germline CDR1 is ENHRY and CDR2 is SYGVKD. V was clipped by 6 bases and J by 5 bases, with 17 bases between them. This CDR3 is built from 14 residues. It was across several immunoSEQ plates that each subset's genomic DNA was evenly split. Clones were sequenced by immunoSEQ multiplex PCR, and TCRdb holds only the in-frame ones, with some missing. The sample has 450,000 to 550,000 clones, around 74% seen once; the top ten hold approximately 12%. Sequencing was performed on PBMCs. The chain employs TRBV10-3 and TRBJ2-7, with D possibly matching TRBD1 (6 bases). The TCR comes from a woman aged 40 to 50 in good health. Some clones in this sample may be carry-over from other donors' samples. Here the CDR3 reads CAIRFTGTLNEQYF. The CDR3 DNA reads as TGTGCCATCAGATTTACAGGGACCCTGAACGAGCAGTACTTC.